A selection of T cell receptor beta chains follows, all from one sample in a study of lymphopenia after photon versus proton radiotherapy. Assay used: immunoSEQ multiplex PCR; TCRdb lists only in-frame clones, some missing. The table includes about 30,000 clones, around 90% detected once. The sample was peripheral blood, taken from a patient treated with photon-based radiotherapy. All receptors come from a woman in her 50s with pancreatic cancer. CDR3s leave out the opening cysteine and the closing phenylalanine or tryptophan. Fields, in order: V gene, D gene, clone size, CDR3 protein. A D gene is named only where the DNA matches it firmly. Expanded clones get a size class; other rows say once, few or many, or leave the size out.

TRBV10-3,TRBD1,NA,AISESWTGQRGEQF
TRBV5-1,TRBD2,NA,ASSLARTSGSTDTQY
TRBV10-1,NA,NA,ASSRDTGEKLF
TRBV9,TRBD2,NA,ASSVTTSGFRTDTQY
TRBV9,NA,NA,ASTETDSPYEQY
TRBV9,TRBD1,once,ASSLSTGTEYSGANVLT
TRBV4-2,NA,NA,ASSPARTEGTEAF
TRBV9,NA,NA,ASSGRGNTEAF
TRBV5-4,TRBD1,NA,ASSFTSGGSETQY
TRBV25-1,NA,NA,ASSEWAGSVGGTDTQY
TRBV5-5,TRBD2,NA,ASSGTGTSGLALETQY
TRBV7-2,NA,NA,ASSSTGSTNEKLF
TRBV28,NA,few,ASRSSNQPQH
TRBV7-2,NA,NA,ASRAADRITGELF
TRBV28,NA,NA,ASSFSLNAHNEKLF
TRBV6-5,NA,NA,ASRGGGGNQPQH
TRBV5-1,NA,NA,ASSFNAGKALSYNEQF
TRBV19,NA,NA,ASSMGETGTNEKLF
TRBV13,NA,NA,ASSLAGVIYEQY
TRBV9,NA,NA,ASSVAEGSYEQY
TRBV7-9,TRBD2,NA,ASNTMGLAGTGDTQY
TRBV19,TRBD1,once,ASSIGQGAYEQY
TRBV10-3,NA,NA,AIGEGLNEQF
TRBV27,NA,NA,ASSPGPYGYT
TRBV4-2,TRBD2,NA,ASSQDGSGGRSEQF
TRBV14,NA,NA,ASSQVRGYYNEQF
TRBV6-5,NA,NA,ASSYSQGGYT
TRBV28,TRBD1,NA,ASNHGGTGGYEQY
TRBV30,NA,NA,AWSVASGTLGTQY
TRBV5-4,TRBD2,NA,ASSSKTSGRVKETQY
TRBV7-2,NA,NA,ASSPTSGPGNNEQF
TRBV29-1,NA,once,SVDRGPQETQY
TRBV7-7,TRBD2,NA,ASSLLAGAVGTQY
TRBV7-8,TRBD1,NA,ASSPQTGHVSQPQH
TRBV7-3,TRBD2,NA,ASSSGTPGPGKF
TRBV7-2,NA,NA,ASSLGIPRDAGYT
TRBV9,NA,NA,ASSVGIGSNYGYT
TRBV27,NA,NA,ASSLFPGGISYNEQF
TRBV6-5,NA,NA,ASRVQGSNTEAF
TRBV5-8,TRBD2,once,ASSLSLAGSTDTQY
TRBV12-2,NA,NA,ASRRSSRLAGRYEQY